The subject of this entry is one TCR beta chain. The antigen remains unidentified. The authors reverse transcribed all of the isolated RNA, so sequencing captured expressed TCRB transcripts. The data were produced by immunoSEQ multiplex PCR, yet TCRdb's version contains in-frame clones alone and is incomplete. The sample holds under 850,000 clones, under 15% seen once. These data are taken from a study of beta chain features in type 1 diabetes. Study outcomes and limitations: cDNA sequencing could over-represent cells with high TCR expression. Shortening that was moderate but significant affected the TCRB CDR3s of Type 1 diabetes patients in all four CD4+ subsets. The VDJ junctions of type 1 diabetes patients carried fewer insertions and more deletions.

The authors took one heparinised blood draw, averaging roughly 100 mL, from each donor. Central memory, naive, regulatory and stem cell-like memory CD4+ cells were sorted by CD45RO/CCR7/CD25/CD127/CD95/CD27. The receptor was isolated from a man younger than 30 with type 1 diabetes. The sequenced sample was naive CD4+ T cells from blood.

The CDR3 DNA sequence: TGTGCCAGCAGTTTTGGTCTAGCGCCCTACGAGCAGTACTTC. Its translation is CASSFGLAPYEQYF. This sequence joins TRBV27 and TRBJ2-7; TRBD2 might be the D (6 bases). V was pared by 3 bases and J by 2 bases, with 11 bases between. The CDR3 totals 14 residues. Germline V gene lookup returns CDR1 MNHEY and CDR2 SMNVEV (reference sequence).